This T cell receptor beta chain was retrieved from a study of breast tumors, draining lymph nodes, adjacent tissues. General study results and limits: Compared with basal-like, luminal-like tumors shared significantly more repertoire with nontumor tissue.

The lymph nodes were axillary draining lymph nodes from breast cancer patients. TCRdb reprocessed the multiplex PCR reads via MiXCR and lists one record per CDR3 protein. Of 270,000 or so distinct CDR3 sequences listed, under 35% are singletons. As for this clonotype: What it binds is unknown. A much bigger clone sits one base away, suggesting this may be a read error.

Germline V CDR1 and CDR2: SGHNT, YYREEE (reference sequence). The CDR3 runs 15 residues. What was sequenced was axillary lymph node tissue. The chain uses TRBV5-4 and TRBJ2-1, with TRBD2 matching over 9 bases. The origin of this receptor is a female donor with breast cancer. Some clones in this sample may be carry-over from other donors' samples. CDR3 region: CTSSLQTSGDHEQFF. The DNA for the CDR3 is TGTACCAGCAGCCTGCAGACTAGCGGCGACCATGAGCAGTTCTTC.